This entry lists 26 T cell receptor beta chains sequenced from one sample in a study of T cell repertoires in cytomegalovirus infection. MiXCR was run by TCRdb on the reads, yielding one entry per CDR3 protein. The sample lists some 300,000 distinct CDR3 sequences; around 10% were seen once. Sequenced sample: PBMCs. Receptors originate from a human donor in good health (CMV status not recorded). Some clones in this sample may be carry-over from other donors' samples.

The chain has TRBV19 and TRBJ1-1; perhaps TRBD1 as D (6 bases). There are 14 residues in the CDR3. Germline lookup yields CDR1 LNHDA and CDR2 SQIVND (reference sequence). V was clipped by 6 bases and J by 0 bases, with 11 bases between them. Here the CDR3 DNA reads TGTGCCAGTAGGGACAGTTACATGAACACTGAAGCTTTCTTT. This gives the protein CASRDSYMNTEAFF.

At least ten counts were recorded for this clonotype. CDR3 loop: CASSRLGTVFGQYV. The CDR3 DNA sequence: TGTGCCAGCAGTAGACTCGGAACGGTATTCGGGCAGTACGTC. The V and J genes are TRBV6-4 and TRBJ2-7; D uncertain. V was shortened by 5 bases and J by 9 bases, with 20 bases between the two germline ends. Germline V gene sequence: CDR1 MRHNA, CDR2 SNTAGT. The CDR3 covers 14 residues.

The CDR3 sequence is CASSPRTSGGAQTIYEQYV. CDR3 coding DNA: TGTGCCAGCAGCCCGCGGACTAGCGGGGGGGCACAAACCATCTACGAGCAGTACGTC. The chain recombines TRBV7-9 with TRBJ2-7; 15 bases align to TRBD2. The germline gives CDR1 SEHNR, CDR2 FQNEAQ (reference sequence). With 5 bases clipped from V and 3 bases from J, the junction kept 14 bases outside the gene matches. The length of the CDR3 is 19 residues.

This CDR3 is CASAPGTELAKNIQYF. DNA for the CDR3: TGTGCTAGTGCCCCCGGGACAGAGCTAGCCAAAAACATTCAGTACTTC. The chain joins TRBV12-5 to TRBJ2-4; 7 bases are shared with TRBD1. Trimming took 7 bases from V and 0 from J; bases not matched to a gene: 9. Germline assignment: CDR1 LGHNT and CDR2 FRNRAP. The CDR3 extends over 16 amino acids.

J is TRBJ2-1 and V is TRBV18; D ambiguous. The V gene's germline CDR1 is KGHSH and CDR2 LQKENI. CDR3 length: 17 residues. V shed 5 bases and J shed 3 bases, with 20 bases lying between them. The CDR3 loop reads CASSFYSAGGNYNEQFF. Here the CDR3 DNA reads TGTGCCAGCTCATTCTACTCCGCTGGTGGCAACTACAATGAGCAGTTCTTC.

This clonotype has at least ten counts. The gene calls are TRBV7-8 and TRBJ2-4; the match to TRBD1 covers 7 bases. The germline V gene encodes CDR1 SGHVS and CDR2 FQNEAQ. Germline trimming cut 4 bases from V and 4 bases from J; bases unmatched to any gene: 1. CDR3 length equals 13 residues. The CDR3: CASSSGQKNIQYF. CDR3 nucleotides: TGTGCCAGCAGCTCGGGACAGAAAAACATTCAGTACTTC. Full variable domain (rest looked up from reference TRBV7-8 and TRBJ2-4): GAGVSQSPRYKVAKRGQDVALRCDPISGHVSLFWYQQALGQGPEFLTYFQNEAQLDKSGLPSDRFFAERPEGSVSTLKIQRTQQEDSAVYLCASSSGQKNIQYFGAGTRLSVL.

Ten or more counts support this clonotype. CDR3 protein: CSATLQGTNTEAFF. The CDR3 nucleotides are TGCAGTGCGACGTTACAGGGAACGAACACTGAAGCTTTCTTT. The chain combines TRBV20-1 with TRBJ1-1; D might be TRBD1 (6 bases). Trimming cost V 6 bases and J 1 base, with 15 bases left between them. The germline CDR1 and CDR2 sequences are DFQATT and SNEGSKA (reference sequence). The CDR3 length is 14 residues.

This clonotype was found many times. This sequence joins TRBV7-2 and TRBJ1-1; tentative D call: TRBD1 (5 bases). The CDR3 consists of 14 residues. V lost 1 base, J lost 6 bases, and 12 bases lay in between. In germline, CDR1 is SGHTA, CDR2 FQGNSA. DNA of the CDR3: TGTGCCAGCAGCTTAGACCAAGGGGTTCCTGAAGCTTTCTTT. This encodes CASSLDQGVPEAFF.

The V and J genes are TRBV12-3 or TRBV12-4 and TRBJ2-2, with TRBD2 matching over 10 bases. The CDR3 has 17 residues. The V and J ends lost 4 bases and 0 bases, in that order; junction bases with no gene match: 5. The CDR3 DNA sequence: TGTGCCAGCAGTTCCTATAGCGGGGGGACGAACACCGGGGAGCTGTTTTTT. Its protein is CASSSYSGGTNTGELFF.

This clonotype was picked up many times. The DNA for the CDR3 is TGTGCCAGCAGTTTAGTCCAGGAACTCTCCTTGGGCGGCTACACCTTC. Translation: CASSLVQELSLGGYTF. The rearrangement uses TRBV28 and TRBJ1-2; no clear D. V was trimmed by 2 bases and J by 8 bases, leaving 21 bases between them. The CDR3 consists of 16 residues. Germline CDR1 and CDR2: MDHEN and SYDVKM.

Ten or more counts support this clonotype. J is TRBJ2-5 and V is TRBV28; 10 positions match TRBD1. V was pared by 3 bases and J by 5 bases, with 12 bases of the junction left unmatched. Per the germline V gene, CDR1 is MDHEN and CDR2 is SYDVKM. The CDR3 consists of 17 residues. The CDR3 spells CASSLSSGTGDWETQYF. The CDR3 DNA reads TGTGCCAGCAGTTTGTCCTCCGGGACAGGGGATTGGGAGACCCAGTACTTC.

Many counts were recorded for this clonotype. The chain couples TRBV28 to TRBJ1-1; the D is unclear. V lost 3 bases and J lost 0, with 11 bases in between. The CDR3 covers 15 residues. In germline, CDR1 is MDHEN, CDR2 SYDVKM. CDR3 residues: CASSLNGHMNTEAFF. The CDR3 coding sequence is TGTGCCAGCAGTTTGAATGGCCATATGAACACTGAAGCTTTCTTT.

This clonotype showed up many times. This sequence joins TRBV7-2 and TRBJ1-2, with D uncertain. This CDR3 has 14 amino acids. V was trimmed by 1 base and J by 6 bases, leaving 12 bases between them. Germline CDR1 is SGHTA and CDR2 is FQGNSA. This CDR3 reads CASSLVVLSDGYTF. The CDR3 DNA reads as TGTGCCAGCAGCTTAGTCGTCCTAAGCGATGGCTACACCTTC. Looking up the rest from reference TRBV7-2 and TRBJ1-2 gives the full variable domain: GAGVSQSPSNKVTEKGKDVELRCDPISGHTALYWYRQSLGQGLEFLIYFQGNSAPDKSGLPSDRFSAERTGGSVSTLTIQRTQQEDSAVYLCASSLVVLSDGYTFGSGTRLTVV.

Ten or more counts support this clonotype. V usage is TRBV7-2 and J usage is TRBJ1-2; D is unresolved. CDR1 SGHTA and CDR2 FQGNSA come from the germline V gene. The V and J ends lost 4 bases and 5 bases respectively, with 5 bases between them. This CDR3 is 11 amino acids long. This chain's CDR3 is CASSSSYGYTF. The CDR3 DNA reads as TGTGCCAGCAGCTCGTCTTATGGCTACACCTTC.

This clonotype was found many times. The V and J genes are TRBV4-2 and TRBJ2-3; 9 bases are shared with TRBD2. The CDR3 totals 17 residues. In germline, CDR1 is LGHNA, CDR2 YNFKEQ. V gave up 1 base and J gave up 6 bases; unmatched junction bases: 11. For the CDR3, the DNA is TGTGCCAGCAGCCAAGGGGCGAGCGGGGGGTCGGGCGATACGCAGTATTTT. Protein product: CASSQGASGGSGDTQYF.

This clonotype was picked up many times. This chain uses TRBV12-3 or TRBV12-4 with TRBJ2-3; maybe TRBD2 (5 bases). The CDR3 runs 15 residues. With 6 bases removed from V and 2 bases from J, the gap between germline ends came to 15 bases. CDR3 sequence reads: CASRPARLNTDTQYF. As DNA, the CDR3 is TGTGCCAGCAGACCAGCGAGACTAAACACAGATACGCAGTATTTT.

This clonotype was recorded a few times. CDR3 in DNA: TGCAGTGCGCCCAACTCTGTGAGCCCCCAGTACTTC. Translated: CSAPNSVSPQYF. The V and J genes are TRBV20-1 and TRBJ2-5; D remains ambiguous. Germline values: CDR1 DFQATT, CDR2 SNEGSKA (reference sequence). Trimming shortened V by 6 bases and J by 9 bases, and 17 bases separated the two germline ends. The CDR3 extends over 12 amino acids.

This clonotype was detected many times. The chain combines TRBV7-6 with TRBJ2-7, with D perhaps being TRBD1 or TRBD2 (5 bases each). This CDR3 is 15 amino acids long. V lost 1 base and J 0 bases, leaving 10 bases between the germline ends. Germline V gene lookup returns CDR1 SGHVS and CDR2 FNYEAQ. The CDR3 nucleotides read TGTGCCAGCAGCTTAGGGCCAGGGAGCTCCTACGAGCAGTACGTC. The encoded protein is CASSLGPGSSYEQYV.

The chain couples TRBV4-3 to TRBJ2-3, with 9 bases identical to TRBD2. J lost 1 base, V lost 1 base, and 6 bases had no gene match. The CDR3 runs 17 residues. From germline, CDR1 is LGHNA and CDR2 YSLEER. CDR3 residues: CASSQGSGGLRTDTQYF. The CDR3 nucleotides read TGCGCCAGCAGCCAAGGTAGCGGGGGCCTTCGCACAGATACGCAGTATTTT.

A word on this clonotype: A much larger clone lies one base from this, so it may be a read error. The chain links TRBV27 to TRBJ2-2; TRBD1 might be the D (5 bases). Trimming shortened V by 1 base and J by 0 bases, and 9 bases separated the two germline ends. CDR1 is MNHEY and CDR2 is SMNVEV in the germline V gene (reference sequence). The CDR3 is 16 residues long. The CDR3 nucleotides are TGTGCCAGCAGTTTATTCTGGGGCTCGAACACCGGGGAGCTGTTTTTT. Its translation is CASSLFWGSNTGELFF.

In its sample, this clonotype was seen many times. This chain joins TRBV12-3 or TRBV12-4 and TRBJ1-6, with 8 positions matching TRBD1. There are 16 residues in the CDR3. V was pared by 7 bases and J by 5 bases, with 10 bases of the junction left unmatched. CDR3 residues: CASTPDRGLNNSPLHF. CDR3 nucleotide sequence: TGTGCCAGCACTCCTGACAGGGGACTTAATAATTCACCCCTCCACTTT.

This clonotype was counted a single time. This chain joins TRBV5-1 and TRBJ2-1; TRBD1 is a possible D gene (5 bases). Germline assignment: CDR1 SGHRS and CDR2 YFSETQ. The CDR3 is 16 amino acids. Trimming took 4 bases from V and 6 from J, leaving 20 bases between them. CDR3 DNA: TGCGCCAGCAGCGGTGGTGGGGCAGACCCAAGCAATGAGCAGTTCTTC. Its protein is CASSGGGADPSNEQFF.

This clonotype was counted many times. The genes are TRBV5-4 and TRBJ1-2, with D possibly being TRBD1 (6 bases). The CDR3 is 15 amino acids. CDR1 is SGHNT, CDR2 YYREEE, per germline (reference sequence). Trimming removed 7 bases at V and 3 bases at J, with 19 bases between. The CDR3 nucleotides are TGTGCCAGCGGCCCTCAAGGGGGGCAGGACTATGGCTACACCTTC. Protein: CASGPQGGQDYGYTF.

This clonotype appeared many times. The J gene is TRBJ2-1, the V gene TRBV25-1; D is possibly TRBD1 or TRBD2 (6 bases each). This CDR3 comprises 17 residues. CDR1 and CDR2 (germline): MGHDK, SYGVNS. Trimming shortened V by 3 bases and J by 8 bases, and 23 bases separated the two germline ends. DNA of the CDR3: TGTGCCAGCAGTGAGGGGGGCAGGGTGGGCAGGCCCCATGAGCAGTTCTTC. Protein: CASSEGGRVGRPHEQFF.

The V gene is TRBV20-1, the J gene TRBJ2-1; D unresolved. The CDR3 runs to 11 residues. Trimming shortened V by 6 bases and J by 4 bases, and 7 bases separated the two germline ends. Looked up from germline, CDR1 is DFQATT and CDR2 is SNEGSKA (reference sequence). The CDR3 DNA reads as TGCAGTGCCAAGAGGTACAATGAGCAGTTCTTC. Translation gives CSAKRYNEQFF.

This clonotype has at least ten counts. The V gene is TRBV24-1, the J gene TRBJ2-1; 7 bases are a match to TRBD1. V lost 3 bases to trimming and J lost 6 bases; unmatched junction nucleotides: 4. Germline V gene sequence: CDR1 KGHDR, CDR2 SFDVKD. This CDR3 is 14 amino acids long. This CDR3 is CATSDRGQVNEQFF. As DNA, the CDR3 is TGTGCCACCAGTGATCGAGGACAGGTCAATGAGCAGTTCTTC.